These 30 T cell receptor beta chains originate from one sample sequenced in a study of blood T cell repertoires in COVID-19. The method was immunoSEQ multiplex PCR; TCRdb's version includes in-frame clones alone and lacks a portion of them. This table has 200,000 to 250,000 clones, 88% appearing once. The sample taken for sequencing was PBMCs or T cells enriched from blood (not recorded which). These receptors were collected from a woman aged 30 to 39 who had been exposed to COVID-19.

The gene calls are TRBV9 and TRBJ2-3; D call uncertain. CDR3 length equals 15 residues. Germline CDR1 and CDR2: SGDLS and YYNGEE. Trimming left V 4 bases short and J 1 base short, with 13 bases between. The DNA for the CDR3 is TGTGCCAGCAGCCCCGCTGCGTCCGGCACAGATACGCAGTATTTT. This codes for CASSPAASGTDTQYF.

The V call is TRBV7-2, the J call TRBJ2-2; D is unclear. The V gene lost 0 bases and the J gene lost 6 bases, with 8 bases spanning the gap. This CDR3 has 14 amino acids. The germline V gene encodes CDR1 SGHTA and CDR2 FQGNSA. The CDR3 sequence: CASSLAQVSGELFF. CDR3 nucleotides: TGTGCCAGCAGCTTAGCGCAGGTGTCCGGGGAGCTGTTTTTT. The full variable domain, its missing parts supplied by reference TRBV7-2 and TRBJ2-2, is GAGVSQSPSNKVTEKGKDVELRCDPISGHTALYWYRQSLGQGLEFLIYFQGNSAPDKSGLPSDRFSAERTGGSVSTLTIQRTQQEDSAVYLCASSLAQVSGELFFGEGSRLTVL.

The chain employs TRBV6-1 and TRBJ2-5, with 9 bases lining up with TRBD2. Germline values: CDR1 MNHNS, CDR2 SASEGT. There are 16 residues in the CDR3. The trim removed 3 bases at V and 4 bases at J, leaving 9 bases unmatched. The CDR3, as DNA: TGTGCCAGCAGTGAGCGGGGGGGCGAGGGTAGAGAGACCCAGTACTTC. It codes for CASSERGGEGRETQYF.

The CDR3 nucleotides are TGTGCCAGCAGCTTATCCCCGGCAGGGGTCAGGGGCAATCAGCCCCAGCATTTT. As protein: CASSLSPAGVRGNQPQHF. The rearrangement uses TRBV7-9 and TRBJ1-5, with a tentative D call TRBD1 (6 bases). Germline-derived CDR1 and CDR2 are SEHNR and FQNEAQ (reference sequence). This CDR3 is 18 amino acids long. Trimming took off 2 bases at V and 2 bases at J, with 19 bases between the two ends.

V and J are TRBV7-2 and TRBJ2-2; D gene unclear. The V and J ends lost 6 bases and 0 bases respectively, with 11 bases between them. This CDR3 contains 15 residues. The germline gives CDR1 SGHTA, CDR2 FQGNSA. CDR3 DNA: TGTGCCAGCAGTCGGTTCCACGCGAACACCGGGGAGCTGTTTTTT. As protein: CASSRFHANTGELFF.

The chain couples TRBV5-1 to TRBJ2-6; no firm D call. This CDR3 contains 13 residues. Germline V gene data show CDR1 as SGHRS and CDR2 as YFSETQ. The V gene lost 5 bases and the J gene lost 2 bases, with 5 bases spanning the gap. The CDR3, as DNA: TGCGCCAGCAGGAGTCCTGGGGCCAACGTCCTGACTTTC. It encodes CASRSPGANVLTF. Based on the CDR3 plus reference TRBV5-1 and TRBJ2-6, the full variable domain is KAGVTQTPRYLIKTRGQQVTLSCSPISGHRSVSWYQQTPGQGLQFLFEYFSETQRNKGNFPGRFSGRQFSNSRSEMNVSTLELGDSALYLCASRSPGANVLTFGAGSRLTVL.

This clone was observed a handful of times. The chain carries TRBV19 and TRBJ1-1, with unresolved D. Trimming pared 5 bases from V and 1 base from J, leaving 11 bases between. From germline, CDR1 is LNHDA and CDR2 SQIVND (reference sequence). This CDR3 has 14 amino acids. The CDR3 coding sequence is TGTGCCAGTAGTCTGAGAGGCGGGAACACTGAAGCTTTCTTT. Encoded protein: CASSLRGGNTEAFF. Full variable domain (missing parts from reference TRBV19 and TRBJ1-1): DGGITQSPKYLFRKEGQNVTLSCEQNLNHDAMYWYRQDPGQGLRLIYYSQIVNDFQKGDIAEGYSVSREKKESFPLTVTSAQKNPTAFYLCASSLRGGNTEAFFGQGTRLTVV.

This clone showed up just once. The genes are TRBV2 and TRBJ1-4; no clear D gene. This CDR3 comprises 14 residues. Germline V gives CDR1 SNHLY, CDR2 FYNNEI. Between the trimmed V and J ends, which lost 5 bases and 8 bases, there was a span of 15 bases. CDR3 sequence: CASSFREGREKLFF. CDR3 sequence (DNA): TGTGCCAGCAGTTTCCGGGAAGGGCGAGAAAAACTGTTTTTT. The full variable domain, its missing parts supplied by reference TRBV2 and TRBJ1-4, is EPEVTQTPSHQVTQMGQEVILRCVPISNHLYFYWYRQILGQKVEFLVSFYNNEISEKSEIFDDQFSVERPDGSNFTLKIRSTKLEDSAMYFCASSFREGREKLFFGSGTQLSVL.

The chain carries TRBV4-1 and TRBJ1-1, with D tentatively TRBD1 (5 bases). This CDR3 region has 15 residues. From germline, CDR1 is MGHRA and CDR2 YSYEKL. V was cut by 1 base and J by 4 bases, with 13 bases left in between. The CDR3 loop reads CASSQGGRRGTEAFF. The CDR3 DNA reads as TGCGCCAGCAGCCAAGGGGGCAGGAGGGGCACTGAAGCTTTCTTT.

In its sample, this clone was seen once. The CDR3 is CASISAGGREQFF. The CDR3 DNA follows: TGTGCCAGCATTAGCGCGGGAGGGCGAGAGCAGTTCTTC. The chain recombines TRBV2 with TRBJ2-1; 9 nucleotides line up with TRBD2. V lost 7 bases, J lost 10 bases, and 8 bases stayed unmatched. Germline CDR1 and CDR2: SNHLY and FYNNEI. The CDR3 has 13 residues.

This chain joins TRBV3-1 (or the pseudogene TRBV3-2) and TRBJ2-2, with 7 bases that match TRBD2. From germline, CDR1 is LGHDT and CDR2 YNNKEL (reference sequence). V lost 7 bases and J lost 1; bases outside the gene matches: 12. The CDR3 runs to 17 residues. The CDR3 bases are TGTGCCAGCAAGAGCCTAGCGGCCCGTGGGAACACCGGGGAGCTGTTTTTT. Protein sequence: CASKSLAARGNTGELFF.

The chain joins TRBV27 to TRBJ1-4; tentatively, D is TRBD1 (5 bases). V was clipped by 3 bases and J by 5 bases, with 10 bases between them. The CDR3 covers 14 residues. CDR1 is MNHEY, CDR2 SMNVEV, per germline (reference sequence). In DNA form, the CDR3 reads TGTGCCAGCAGTTTGCAGGGTCCGAATGAAAAACTGTTTTTT. Translated: CASSLQGPNEKLFF.

This clone was counted between two and nine times. V usage is TRBV11-2 and J usage is TRBJ1-3; D might be TRBD1 (5 bases). Trimming shortened V by 2 bases and J by 4 bases, and 12 bases separated the two germline ends. The CDR3 length is 15 residues. CDR1 and CDR2 from the germline V gene are SGHAT and FQNNGV. The CDR3 loop is CASSLWGEIGNTIYF. CDR3 DNA: TGTGCCAGCAGCTTATGGGGGGAGATAGGAAACACCATATATTTT.

This rearrangement joins TRBV30 to TRBJ1-2; 9 nucleotides align to TRBD1. The germline V gene has CDR1 GTSNPN and CDR2 SVGIG (reference sequence). This CDR3 is 15 amino acids long. The J segment lost 6 bases and the V segment lost 4 bases, leaving 12 bases of the junction unmatched. CDR3 coding DNA: TGTGCCTGGAACCTCGACGGGACAGGGCGTGATGGCTACACCTTC. Protein product: CAWNLDGTGRDGYTF. The whole variable domain, filled in from reference TRBV30 and TRBJ1-2, reads SQTIHQWPATLVQPVGSPLSLECTVEGTSNPNLYWYRQAAGRGLQLLFYSVGIGQISSEVPQNLSASRPQDRQFILSSKKLLLSDSGFYLCAWNLDGTGRDGYTFGSGTRLTVV.

On this clone itself: An end of the junction differs from the germline gene, which may be a read error. The chain recombines TRBV12-5 with TRBJ1-4; D call uncertain. CDR1 is LGHNT, CDR2 FRNRAP, per germline. The CDR3 extends over 13 amino acids. The CDR3 loop is CASGLGGGFKLFF. The CDR3 bases are TGTGCTAGTGGGTTGGGAGGCGGATTTAAACTGTTTTTT.

The chain recombines TRBV7-9 with TRBJ2-7; 8 bases match TRBD2. This CDR3 spans 14 amino acids. Germline V gene lookup returns CDR1 SEHNR and CDR2 FQNEAQ (reference sequence). The trim removed 7 bases at V and 2 bases at J, leaving 7 bases unmatched. CDR3 amino acids: CASTREGVPYEQYF. The CDR3 DNA reads TGTGCCAGCACCCGGGAGGGGGTCCCCTACGAGCAGTACTTC.

This chain connects TRBV28 to TRBJ2-6; no clear D gene. The CDR3 is 14 amino acids. Trimming left V 5 bases short and J 7 bases short, with 12 bases between. The germline CDR1 and CDR2 sequences are MDHEN and SYDVKM. CDR3 protein: CASSLRQVANVLTF. In nucleotides, the CDR3 is TGTGCCAGCAGTCTTAGACAAGTTGCCAACGTCCTGACTTTC.

J is TRBJ1-1 and V is TRBV3-1 (or the pseudogene TRBV3-2); D ambiguous. Trimming left V 3 bases short and J 2 bases short, with 16 bases between. There are 16 residues in the CDR3. Per the germline V gene, CDR1 is LGHDT and CDR2 is YNNKEL (reference sequence). The CDR3 loop is CASSQFGGRGNTEAFF. CDR3 in DNA: TGTGCCAGCAGCCAGTTCGGCGGGCGAGGAAACACTGAAGCTTTCTTT.

This clone was counted a single time. The rearrangement links TRBV30 to TRBJ1-6; weak D call: TRBD1 (6 bases). This CDR3 is 13 amino acids long. With 4 bases removed from V and 9 bases from J, the gap between germline ends came to 13 bases. Germline V lookup: CDR1 GTSNPN, CDR2 SVGIG (reference sequence). The CDR3 DNA follows: TGTGCCTGGAAATATCAGGGGATTTCACCCCTCCACTTT. This codes for CAWKYQGISPLHF.

The chain combines TRBV19 with TRBJ1-1; TRBD1 aligns across 8 bases. CDR1 and CDR2 (germline): LNHDA, SQIVND (reference sequence). The CDR3 is made up of 13 amino acids. Losses at the gene ends were 4 bases for V and 11 bases for J; bases not matched to a gene: 9. The DNA of the CDR3 is TGTGCCAGTAGTAGTACAGGGGGGCTGGGCGCTTTCTTT. It encodes CASSSTGGLGAFF.

The gene calls are TRBV11-2 and TRBJ2-5; the D gene is possibly TRBD1 (5 bases). Germline V gene sequence: CDR1 SGHAT, CDR2 FQNNGV. The V end was cut by 0 bases, the J end by 7 bases, with 21 bases between. This CDR3 is built from 17 residues. The CDR3 here is CASSLEPSGAARSTQYF. In DNA form, the CDR3 reads TGTGCCAGCAGCTTAGAACCCTCTGGGGCTGCAAGATCGACCCAGTACTTC. Based on the CDR3 plus reference TRBV11-2 and TRBJ2-5, the full variable domain is EAGVAQSPRYKIIEKRQSVAFWCNPISGHATLYWYQQILGQGPKLLIQFQNNGVVDDSQLPKDRFSAERLKGVDSTLKIQPAKLEDSAVYLCASSLEPSGAARSTQYFGPGTRLLVL.

The genes are TRBV6-5 and TRBJ1-1; 7 bases line up with TRBD1. The V segment lost 0 bases and the J segment 4 bases; nucleotides outside the gene matches: 8. Germline loops: CDR1 MNHEY, CDR2 SVGAGI. The CDR3 loop spans 16 amino acids. CDR3 loop: CASSYSTGAWGTEAFF. CDR3 nucleotide sequence: TGTGCCAGCAGTTACTCCACAGGGGCGTGGGGCACTGAAGCTTTCTTT.

The chain links TRBV27 to TRBJ1-2, with D unresolved. CDR1 and CDR2 (germline): MNHEY, SMNVEV (reference sequence). The CDR3 is 14 amino acids. Trimming pared 0 bases from V and 4 bases from J, leaving 9 bases between. The CDR3 nucleotides read TGTGCCAGCAGTTTATCTGGAGTAGCCTATGGCTACACCTTC. Its protein is CASSLSGVAYGYTF.

This clone is a singleton in its sample. This chain uses TRBV29-1 with TRBJ1-1; a weak D match, TRBD1 (6 bases). CDR3 length: 17 amino acids. V lost 0 bases and J 4 bases, leaving 21 bases between the germline ends. The germline gives CDR1 SQVTM, CDR2 ANQGSEA. CDR3 nucleotide sequence: TGCAGCGTTGAAGATCTGGGCAGGGGAATTATGGGCACTGAAGCTTTCTTT. Amino acids: CSVEDLGRGIMGTEAFF. The complete variable domain, with remaining parts taken from reference TRBV29-1 and TRBJ1-1, reads SAVISQKPSRDICQRGTSLTIQCQVDSQVTMMFWYRQQPGQSLTLIATANQGSEATYESGFVIDKFPISRPNLTFSTLTVSNMSPEDSSIYLCSVEDLGRGIMGTEAFFGQGTRLTVV.

The J gene is TRBJ1-1, the V gene TRBV10-3, with TRBD1 matching 12 bases. Per the germline V gene, CDR1 is ENHRY and CDR2 is SYGVKD. The J segment lost 4 bases and the V segment lost 10 bases, leaving 7 bases of the junction unmatched. The CDR3 is 14 residues long. The CDR3 loop reads CATWDRGRVTEAFF. In DNA, the CDR3 is TGTGCCACCTGGGACAGGGGGCGGGTCACTGAAGCTTTCTTT.

This chain uses TRBV30 with TRBJ1-1; D gene ambiguous. CDR3 length equals 11 residues. CDR1 is GTSNPN, CDR2 SVGIG, per germline (reference sequence). Trimming removed 5 bases from V and 3 bases from J, with 7 bases in between. CDR3 nucleotides: TGTGCCTGGGGTGGAGACACTGAAGCTTTCTTT. Amino acid sequence: CAWGGDTEAFF.

J is TRBJ1-1 and V is TRBV2; no reliable D call. CDR1 SNHLY and CDR2 FYNNEI come from the germline V gene. Trimming removed 7 bases at V and 8 bases at J, with 20 bases between. CDR3 length: 14 amino acids. CDR3 in amino acids: CASKPERGRLEAFF. The CDR3 DNA sequence: TGTGCCAGCAAGCCTGAGCGGGGTAGGTTAGAAGCTTTCTTT.

The chain has TRBV19 and TRBJ2-5; 11 bases align to TRBD2. J lost 5 bases, V lost 2 bases, and 7 bases had no gene match. Germline V lookup: CDR1 LNHDA, CDR2 SQIVND (reference sequence). The CDR3 totals 16 residues. CDR3 sequence reads: CASSIKILAGGETQYF. The DNA of the CDR3 is TGTGCCAGTAGTATAAAGATCCTAGCGGGAGGCGAGACCCAGTACTTC.

The rearrangement uses TRBV10-1 and TRBJ2-7; 10 nucleotides agree with TRBD2. The V and J ends lost 3 bases and 1 base, in that order; junction bases with no gene match: 3. Looked up from germline, CDR1 is WNHNN and CDR2 is SYGVQD (reference sequence). The CDR3 is made up of 15 amino acids. Here the CDR3 DNA reads TGCGCCAGCAGTGACCGGACTAGCGGTTCCTACGAGCAGTACTTC. Its protein is CASSDRTSGSYEQYF.

The chain couples TRBV5-1 to TRBJ1-2, with D hard to call. Per germline, CDR1 SGHRS and CDR2 YFSETQ. The CDR3 is 14 amino acids. V lost 0 bases to trimming and J lost 2 bases, with 8 bases between them. The CDR3 DNA is TGCGCCAGCAGCTTGGGCACGAGAAACTATGGCTACACCTTC. This encodes CASSLGTRNYGYTF.